These T cell receptor beta chains were read from a single sample in a study of PD-1 blockade in mismatch repair-deficient tumors. Sequenced by immunoSEQ multiplex PCR; TCRdb stores in-frame clones only, minus some. The sample contains approximately 51,000 clones, approximately 81% of which appear only once. The source material was peripheral blood, sampled approximately 18 weeks after starting pembrolizumab. These receptors were collected from an adult with mismatch repair-deficient cancer. CDR3s include the opening cysteine and the closing phenylalanine or tryptophan. D genes are given only for firm matches. Size tells how often a clone was seen (once, few, many) or the class of an expanded clone, and some rows leave it out.

TRBD2 TRBJ2-3 NA TRBV6-6 TGTGCCAGCCATCGGGGGGGAGAGACAACCACAGATACGCAGTATTTT CASHRGGETTTDTQYF
NA TRBJ1-4 NA TRBV4-1 TGCGCCAGCAGCCAAGCGGCAGACTTGAATGAAAAACTGTTTTTT CASSQAADLNEKLFF
NA TRBJ1-2 NA TRBV7-2 TGTGCCAGCAGCTTAGCGCTCCGGACGGGCTATGGCTACACCTTC CASSLALRTGYGYTF
NA TRBJ2-7 NA TRBV29-1 TGCAGCGTTGATAAGACAGGCTCGGGAGAGCAGTACTTC CSVDKTGSGEQYF
NA TRBJ2-7 few TRBV7-9 TGTGCCAGCAGCTTAAGCTACGAGCAGTACTTC CASSLSYEQYF
NA TRBJ2-3 NA TRBV7-3 TGTGCCAGCAGCCCGGGAGTCGGCACAGATACGCAGTATTTT CASSPGVGTDTQYF
TRBD1 TRBJ1-1 NA TRBV18 TGTGCCAGCTCTGTTCGACAGGGGGCCGATATGAACACTGAAGCTTTCTTT CASSVRQGADMNTEAFF
TRBD1 TRBJ2-7 NA TRBV18 TGTGCCAGCTCCCGGGACAGGGGGTCCTACGAGCAGTACTTC CASSRDRGSYEQYF
NA TRBJ2-3 once TRBV19 TGTGCCAGTAGTCCCCTCTATGGCACAGATACGCAGTATTTT CASSPLYGTDTQYF
NA TRBJ1-2 NA TRBV7-5 TGTGCCGGGACAGGGACTTCGGGCTACACCTTC CAGTGTSGYTF
NA TRBJ2-7 few TRBV11-3 TGTGCCAGCAGCTTACTCTACGAGCAGTACTTC CASSLLYEQYF